The present T cell receptor (beta chain) was sequenced within a study of monozygotic twins with cystic fibrosis. Whole-study findings and limits: J usage was most co-twin-similar in 8 of 16 pairs, V in 13.

Sequencing used immunoSEQ multiplex PCR; TCRdb keeps in-frame clones, though not all of them. This sample has 20,000 to 30,000 clones; 95% to 98% occur once, and the top ten carry approximately 2.6%. Worth noting for this clone: The antigen is unknown.

This TCR derives from a girl aged 2 to 9 with cystic fibrosis. The sequenced material came from blood.

The CDR3 DNA follows: TGTGCCAGCAGCCCGGATCCTTGGGTGACCCAGCATTTT. It encodes CASSPDPWVTQHF. This chain joins TRBV6-5 and TRBJ1-5; no reliable D call. Between the trimmed V and J ends, which lost 6 bases and 11 bases, there was a span of 17 bases. Germline V lookup: CDR1 MNHEY, CDR2 SVGAGI. This CDR3 is 13 amino acids long.